Listed below are T cell receptor beta chains from one sample, sequenced in a study of radiation and T cells in renal cell carcinoma. Data came from immunoSEQ multiplex PCR; TCRdb stores just in-frame clones and leaves some out. The table lists some 120,000 clones, roughly 91% of them singletons. The starting material was blood, obtained from a patient whose treatment included radiotherapy and nephrectomy. The receptors originated from an older woman with renal cell carcinoma. CDR3s include the opening cysteine and the closing phenylalanine or tryptophan. Each record gives: D gene, V gene, clone size, J gene, CDR3 DNA, CDR3 protein. A D gene is named only where the DNA matches it firmly. The size field is filled for only some rows; it gives once, few, many or a size class.

>.|TRBV5-1|.|TRBJ2-5
TGCGCCAGCAGCTTTTCATTTTGGCAAGAGACCCAGTACTTC
CASSFSFWQETQYF
>.|TRBV21-1|.|TRBJ1-5
TGTGCCAGCAGCAATGGGCAGGTAGTCGGTCAGCCCCAGCATTTT
CASSNGQVVGQPQHF
>.|TRBV15|.|TRBJ1-6
TGTGCCACCAATGAGTGGGGGGGAAATTCACCCCTCCACTTT
CATNEWGGNSPLHF
>TRBD2|TRBV29-1|.|TRBJ2-2
TGCAGCGTGTGGACTAGGGTCACCGGGGAGCTGTTTTTT
CSVWTRVTGELFF
>TRBD2|TRBV11-3|.|TRBJ2-1
TGTGCCAGCAGCTTAGTTAGCGGGGGGGCCAGAGATGAGCAGTTCTTC
CASSLVSGGARDEQFF
>TRBD1|TRBV2|.|TRBJ2-3
TGTGCCAGCAGTGCTTGGACAGGGGCGTTTTCAGATACGCAGTATTTT
CASSAWTGAFSDTQYF
>.|TRBV5-6|.|TRBJ2-1
TGTGCCAGCAGCTTCGAAGTAAACAATGAGCAGTTCTTC
CASSFEVNNEQFF
>.|TRBV15|.|TRBJ1-2
TGTGCCACCAGCAGACCGACAGCTTTTAACTATGGCTACACCTTC
CATSRPTAFNYGYTF
>.|TRBV6-1|.|TRBJ2-6
TGTGCCAGCGCCAGTTTATCTGGGGCCAACGTCCTGACTTTC
CASASLSGANVLTF
>TRBD1|TRBV19|.|TRBJ2-5
TGTGCCAGTAGCGAGACAGGGGAGGCGACCCAGTACTTC
CASSETGEATQYF
>TRBD1|TRBV28|.|TRBJ2-2
TGTGCCAGCAGTTTCCCCGGGACAGGGGGGGCAACGACCGGGGAGCTGTTTTTT
CASSFPGTGGATTGELFF
>.|TRBV18|.|TRBJ1-1
TGTGCCAGCTCAGAAACGACGGTGAACACTGAAGCTTTCTTT
CASSETTVNTEAFF
>.|TRBV7-9|.|TRBJ1-5
TGTGCCAGCAGCCCTTCGACAAGTAGCAATCAGCCCCAGCATTTT
CASSPSTSSNQPQHF
>.|TRBV9|.|TRBJ1-1
TGTGCCAGCAGCGCCCAAACAGGGAACACTGAAGCTTTCTTT
CASSAQTGNTEAFF
>TRBD1|TRBV5-6|.|TRBJ1-2
TGTGCCAGCTACTTACCGGGACAGGGGGCGTTTGGCTACACCTTC
CASYLPGQGAFGYTF
>.|TRBV28|.|TRBJ2-5
TGTGCCAGCAGTTTACAGGAAGAGACCCAGTACTTC
CASSLQEETQYF
>TRBD1|TRBV7-9|.|TRBJ2-1
TGTGCCAGCAGGGATGACAGGGGCGTTAGGTTCTTC
CASRDDRGVRFF
>TRBD2|TRBV4-2|.|TRBJ2-1
TGTGCCAGCAGCCAAGGTCTAGCGGGGGGTACCTACAATGAGCAGTTCTTC
CASSQGLAGGTYNEQFF
>.|TRBV5-5|.|TRBJ1-1
TGTGCCAGCAGCTCCCTTGGGGCAGGAGTCACTGAAGCTTTCTTT
CASSSLGAGVTEAFF
>.|TRBV7-2|.|TRBJ2-6
TGTGCCAGCAGCTTAGCGGGGACGGACTCTGGGGCCAACGTCCTGACTTTC
CASSLAGTDSGANVLTF
>.|TRBV5-4|.|TRBJ1-1
TGTGCCAGCAGCTTGGGGGGGGCAGGGATAGGGAACACTGAAGCTTTCTTT
CASSLGGAGIGNTEAFF
>TRBD2|TRBV25-1|.|TRBJ2-3
TGTGCCAGCAGTATCCCTGGACTGGGACTAGCGGGGTCAGATACGCAGTATTTT
CASSIPGLGLAGSDTQYF
>TRBD1|TRBV5-1|.|TRBJ2-3
TGCGCCAGCAGCTATCTCACAGGGGGTGGCACAGATACGCAGTATTTT
CASSYLTGGGTDTQYF
>.|TRBV14|.|TRBJ2-7
TGTGCCAGCAGCCAAAGTAGGCCCGGCGAGCAGTACTTC
CASSQSRPGEQYF
>.|TRBV29-1|.|TRBJ2-7
TGCAGCGTTGAAGGAAACGCCTACGAGCAGTACTTC
CSVEGNAYEQYF
>.|TRBV19|.|TRBJ1-5
TGTGCCAGTAGTAGTTCGACAGGATACAATCAGCCCCAGCATTTT
CASSSSTGYNQPQHF
>.|TRBV5-6|once|TRBJ1-1
TGTGCCAGCAGCCTCCGGGGGTCGGGGGAATCTTTCTTT
CASSLRGSGESFF
>TRBD1|TRBV11-1|once|TRBJ1-2
TGTGCCAGCAGCCGACAGGGGGGAGTTGATGGCTACACCTTC
CASSRQGGVDGYTF
>.|TRBV30|.|TRBJ1-4
TGTGCCTGGGAAGGGATCGGGTCTGAAAAACTGTTTTTT
CAWEGIGSEKLFF
>.|TRBV12-2|once|TRBJ1-2
TGTGCAAGTCGCTTAAGCCGAACAGGGGAACGATGTGGCTACACCTTC
CASRLSRTGERCGYTF
>.|TRBV9|.|TRBJ1-1
TGTGCCAGCAGCGTAGGATTGAGGGGGAACACTGAAGCTTTCTTT
CASSVGLRGNTEAFF
>TRBD1|TRBV19|.|TRBJ1-1
TGTGCCAGTAGTATGGGACAGGTGAACACTGAAGCTTTCTTT
CASSMGQVNTEAFF
>TRBD1|TRBV19|.|TRBJ1-5
TGTGCCAGTAGTTCCGGGACAGCGAACAATCAGCCCCAGCATTTT
CASSSGTANNQPQHF
>TRBD2|TRBV6-1|.|TRBJ2-7
TGTGCCAGCAGTGAAGTTATCGTCGGGGGGGACGAGCAGTACTTC
CASSEVIVGGDEQYF
>.|TRBV5-1|.|TRBJ2-1
TGCGCCAGCAGCTTTTTTAGCGACAATGAGCAGTTCTTC
CASSFFSDNEQFF
>TRBD1|TRBV19|few|TRBJ1-1
TGTGCCAGTCAACTGGGACAGAGGAACACTGAAGCTTTCTTT
CASQLGQRNTEAFF
>TRBD1|TRBV5-6|once|TRBJ1-6
TGTGCCAGCAGCAAACGTTCTACCGGGACAGTTAATTCACCCCTCCACTTT
CASSKRSTGTVNSPLHF
>TRBD1|TRBV5-1|.|TRBJ2-7
TGCGCCAGCAGCCCCTCTCCGGGACAGGGGCACGAGCAGTACTTC
CASSPSPGQGHEQYF
>TRBD2|TRBV6-5|.|TRBJ2-1
TGTGCCAGCAGGGGAGGACTAGCGGTAGGCGAGCAGTTCTTC
CASRGGLAVGEQFF
>TRBD1|TRBV7-9|.|TRBJ1-6
TGTGCCAGCACCACAGGGGACGCAGCAAATTCACCCCTCCACTTT
CASTTGDAANSPLHF
>TRBD1|TRBV2|.|TRBJ2-7
TGTGCCAGCACTCGGGACAGGGGATACGAGCAGTACTTC
CASTRDRGYEQYF
>.|TRBV11-3|.|TRBJ2-7
TGTGCCAGCAGCTTAGAACAGATCGACTCCTACGAGCAGTACTTC
CASSLEQIDSYEQYF
>.|TRBV11-3|.|TRBJ2-1
TGTGCCAGCAGCTTAGAGATCGGCAATGAGCAGTTCTTC
CASSLEIGNEQFF
>TRBD2|TRBV4-2|.|TRBJ2-3
TGTGCCAGCAGCCTAGGACTAGCGGGGGGCCTTATTCGCACAGATACGCAGTATTTT
CASSLGLAGGLIRTDTQYF
>TRBD1|TRBV15|.|TRBJ1-4
TGTGCCACCAGCAGAGATCAGACAGGGAGCGCGACTAATGAAAAACTGTTTTTT
CATSRDQTGSATNEKLFF
>TRBD1|TRBV11-3|.|TRBJ1-2
TGTGCCAGCAGTCCCGGGACAGGGGATCAATATGGCTACACCTTC
CASSPGTGDQYGYTF